The rows below give T cell receptor beta chains drawn from one sample of a study of CXCR3-negative and CXCR3-positive naive CD8 T cells. Reprocessing the 5' RACE reads, TCRdb reports a single entry for every CDR3 protein and omits DNA. The sample table includes around 40,000 distinct CDR3 sequences. Sequenced: memory CD8+ T cells from blood. Every receptor here comes from a human donor in good health. Some clones in this sample may be carry-over from other donors' samples. CDR3s include the opening cysteine and the closing phenylalanine or tryptophan. Clone size is not always given. Where it is, it says once, few, many or a class for expanded clones.

size | J | V | CDR3
- | TRBJ1-1 | TRBV2 | CASSLGRGTEAFF
- | TRBJ1-1 | TRBV7-9 | CASSLGGPEAFF
- | TRBJ1-5 | TRBV4-2 | CASSQSREDQPQHF
- | TRBJ2-7 | TRBV15 | CATSLDAGPYEQYF
- | TRBJ2-7 | TRBV29-1 | CSVEGGAGEDLGEQYF
- | TRBJ2-3 | TRBV6-4 | CASSDLAGGDTDTQYF
- | TRBJ1-2 | TRBV10-3 | CAISPLERGNYGYTF
- | TRBJ2-7 | TRBV29-1 | CSVPGLREQYF
- | TRBJ2-7 | TRBV20-1 | CSARGTSGETYEQYF
- | TRBJ2-7 | TRBV12-3/TRBV12-4 | CASSPVWTGVTSYEQYF
- | TRBJ2-2 | TRBV5-1 | CASSPEEDTGELFF
- | TRBJ1-2 | TRBV27 | CASSLSAGGYGYTF
- | TRBJ1-2 | TRBV25-1 | CASHQGGEPNYGYTF
- | TRBJ2-4 | TRBV12-3/TRBV12-4 | CASSFRTGKNIQYF
- | TRBJ2-5 | TRBV27 | CASSISNGQETQYF
medium-sized | TRBJ1-1 | TRBV20-1 | CSASPGGPRTEAFF
- | TRBJ2-5 | TRBV5-1 | CASSATAGSGETQYF
- | TRBJ2-4 | TRBV19 | CASSIEYRDLAKNIQYF
- | TRBJ2-2 | TRBV7-8 | CASSLARQGPLPGELFF
- | TRBJ2-1 | TRBV7-6 | CASSLGTGANEQFF
- | TRBJ1-2 | TRBV7-2 | CASSSGQGLLYGYTF
- | TRBJ2-1 | TRBV4-3 | CASSQDPGGPNEQFF
- | TRBJ2-7 | TRBV29-1 | CSVEDGTGSYEQYF
- | TRBJ1-2 | TRBV7-2 | CASSQEGLGGVYGYTF
- | TRBJ1-3 | TRBV7-9 | CASSLAPQGNTIYF
- | TRBJ2-7 | TRBV4-2 | CASSPPEVPSYEQYF
- | TRBJ2-2 | TRBV24-1 | CATSDYAANTGELFF
- | TRBJ2-5 | TRBV29-1 | CSVGQGGIGETQYF